This section outlines one T cell receptor (beta chain) sequence together with its context. Its antigen is undetermined. The data were obtained in a study of T cell responses to AZD1222 COVID-19 vaccine. Profiled with immunoSEQ multiplex PCR; TCRdb holds only in-frame clones, not every one. This sample has some 140,000 clones, with approximately 92% found just once. The CDR3 is 16 amino acids. V was shortened by 2 bases and J by 2 bases, with 14 bases between the two germline ends. CDR1 is LGHDT and CDR2 is YNNKEL in the germline V gene (reference sequence). Whether given at about 4 or about 12 weeks, second doses were pooled. Study-level findings and limits: Sampling that yielded the repertoires occurred only after the peak T cell response.

This sample comprised peripheral blood, obtained 28 days after the second AZD1222 dose. This chain links TRBV3-1 (or the pseudogene TRBV3-2) with TRBJ2-3; D call uncertain. The origin of this receptor is an adult who received the AZD1222 COVID-19 vaccine. CDR3 amino acids: CASSQHQSANTDTQYF. The CDR3 nucleotides read TGTGCCAGCAGCCAACACCAATCAGCAAACACAGATACGCAGTATTTT.